The 4 T cell receptor beta chains below come from one sample, sequenced in a study of blood T cells in healthy people across ages. Combining a sample-barcoded 5' primer with a J-beta primer mix, a second PCR ran for roughly 7 to 11 cycles. MiXCR, applied by TCRdb to the 5' RACE reads, yields one record per CDR3 protein. The sample has 910,000 or so distinct CDR3 sequences, roughly 51% seen once. Sequenced material: blood. These receptors all stem from a woman aged 55-69 years in good health.

The V and J genes are TRBV15 and TRBJ1-1; 11 bases match TRBD1. Germline lookup yields CDR1 LNHNV and CDR2 YYDKDF (reference sequence). The CDR3 runs to 14 residues. V shed 5 bases and J 7 bases; nucleotides not matched to a gene: 6. The CDR3 DNA reads TGTGCCACCAGCGGCCGGGACAGGGGGATTGAAGCTTTCTTT. It translates to CATSGRDRGIEAFF.

The rearrangement joins TRBV11-2 to TRBJ2-4, with a possible D match to TRBD2 (6 bases). CDR1 is SGHAT and CDR2 is FQNNGV in the germline V gene. Trimming cost V 3 bases and J 6 bases, with 6 bases left between them. The CDR3 covers 12 residues. Written as DNA, the CDR3 is TGTGCCAGCAGCTTTAGCGGAAACATTCAGTACTTC. Translated: CASSFSGNIQYF.

This sequence joins TRBV10-3 and TRBJ2-7; TRBD2 aligns across 12 bases. The J call is in doubt because the DNA end fits TRBJ2-5 better. CDR1 and CDR2 (germline): ENHRY, SYGVKD. This CDR3 region has 17 residues. The CDR3 DNA is TGTGCCATCAGTGCGCGTCTAGCGGGAGGGCCAGGGGAGACCCAGTACTTC. This sequence encodes CAISARLAGGPGETQYF.

The chain couples TRBV14 to TRBJ2-7, with unresolved D. The CDR3 is 16 residues long. Between the trimmed V and J ends, which lost 4 bases and 4 bases, there was a span of 20 bases. Looked up from germline, CDR1 is SGHDN and CDR2 is FVKESK. CDR3: CASSRESPYSKYEQYF. DNA for the CDR3: TGTGCCAGCAGCCGTGAGTCCCCGTACTCCAAATACGAGCAGTACTTC.